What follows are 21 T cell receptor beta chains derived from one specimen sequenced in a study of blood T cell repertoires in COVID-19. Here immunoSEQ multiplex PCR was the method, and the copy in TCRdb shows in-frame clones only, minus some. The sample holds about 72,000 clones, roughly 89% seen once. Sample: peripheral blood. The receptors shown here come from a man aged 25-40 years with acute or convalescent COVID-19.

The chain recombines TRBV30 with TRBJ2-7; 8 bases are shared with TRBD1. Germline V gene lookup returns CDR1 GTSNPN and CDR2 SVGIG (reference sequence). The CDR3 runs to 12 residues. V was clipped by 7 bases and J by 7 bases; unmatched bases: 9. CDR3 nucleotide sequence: TGTGCCTTAGGACAGGGAACCTTAGAGCAGTACTTC. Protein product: CALGQGTLEQYF.

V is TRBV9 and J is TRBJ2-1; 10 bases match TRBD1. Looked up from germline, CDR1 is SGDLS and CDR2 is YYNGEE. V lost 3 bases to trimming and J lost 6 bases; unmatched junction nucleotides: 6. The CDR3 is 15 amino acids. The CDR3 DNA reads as TGTGCCAGCAGCGGCCGGGACAGGGGTCCCAATGAGCAGTTCTTC. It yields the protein CASSGRDRGPNEQFF.

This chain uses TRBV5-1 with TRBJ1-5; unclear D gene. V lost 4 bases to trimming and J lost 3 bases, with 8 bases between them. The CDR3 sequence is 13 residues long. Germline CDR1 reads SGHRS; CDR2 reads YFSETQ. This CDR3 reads CASSPGINQPQHF. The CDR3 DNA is TGCGCCAGCAGCCCCGGGATCAATCAGCCCCAGCATTTT.

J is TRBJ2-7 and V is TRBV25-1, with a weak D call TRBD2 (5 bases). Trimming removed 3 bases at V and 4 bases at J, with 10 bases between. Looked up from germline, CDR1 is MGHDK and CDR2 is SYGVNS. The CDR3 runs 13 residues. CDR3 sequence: CASSDSGNYEQYF. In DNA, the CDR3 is TGTGCCAGCAGTGACAGCGGAAATTACGAGCAGTACTTC.

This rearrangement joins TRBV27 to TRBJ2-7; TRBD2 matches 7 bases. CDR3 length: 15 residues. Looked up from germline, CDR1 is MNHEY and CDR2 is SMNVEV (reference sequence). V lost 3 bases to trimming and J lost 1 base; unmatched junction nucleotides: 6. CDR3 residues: CASSFGSGISYEQYF. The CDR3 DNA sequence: TGTGCCAGCAGTTTCGGAAGCGGGATATCCTACGAGCAGTACTTC.

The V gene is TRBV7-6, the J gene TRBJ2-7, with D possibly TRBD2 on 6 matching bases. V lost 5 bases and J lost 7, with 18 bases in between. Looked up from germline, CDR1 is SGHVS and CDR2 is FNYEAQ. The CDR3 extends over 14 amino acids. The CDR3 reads CASSPGPGAREQYF. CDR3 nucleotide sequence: TGTGCCAGCAGCCCAGGACCGGGAGCCAGGGAGCAGTACTTC.

The CDR3 DNA follows: TGTGCCACCAGCAGGGGGGGGACTGGCTATGGCTACACCTTC. Amino acids: CATSRGGTGYGYTF. The chain combines TRBV15 with TRBJ1-2, with D perhaps TRBD1 (5 bases). Per the germline V gene, CDR1 is LNHNV and CDR2 is YYDKDF (reference sequence). V was trimmed by 3 bases and J by 4 bases, leaving 12 bases between them. There are 14 residues in the CDR3. Looking up the rest from reference TRBV15 and TRBJ1-2 gives the full variable domain: DAMVIQNPRYQVTQFGKPVTLSCSQTLNHNVMYWYQQKSSQAPKLLFHYYDKDFNNEADTPDNFQSRRPNTSFCFLDIRSPGLGDTAMYLCATSRGGTGYGYTFGSGTRLTVV.

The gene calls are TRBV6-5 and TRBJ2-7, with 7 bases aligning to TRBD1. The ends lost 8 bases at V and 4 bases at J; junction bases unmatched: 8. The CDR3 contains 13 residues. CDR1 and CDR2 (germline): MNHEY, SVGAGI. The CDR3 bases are TGTGCCAGCGGTAAGGGACAGCAGTACGAGCAGTACTTC. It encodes CASGKGQQYEQYF.

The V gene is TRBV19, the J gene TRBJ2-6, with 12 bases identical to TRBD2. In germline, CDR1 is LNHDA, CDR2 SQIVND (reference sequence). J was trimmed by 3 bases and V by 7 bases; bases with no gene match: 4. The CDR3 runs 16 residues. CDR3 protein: CASIGLAGRGANVLTF. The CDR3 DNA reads TGTGCCAGTATTGGACTAGCGGGACGTGGGGCCAACGTCCTGACTTTC.

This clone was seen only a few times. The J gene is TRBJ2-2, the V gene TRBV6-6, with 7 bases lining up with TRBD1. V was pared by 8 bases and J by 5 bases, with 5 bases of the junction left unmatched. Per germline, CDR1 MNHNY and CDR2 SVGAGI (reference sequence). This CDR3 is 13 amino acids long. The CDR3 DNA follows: TGTGCCAGCGGGACAGAGGAAACCGGGGAGCTGTTTTTT. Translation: CASGTEETGELFF.

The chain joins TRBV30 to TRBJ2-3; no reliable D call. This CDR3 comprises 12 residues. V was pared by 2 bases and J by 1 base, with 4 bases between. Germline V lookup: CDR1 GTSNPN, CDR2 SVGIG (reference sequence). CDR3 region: CAWSWRTDTQYF. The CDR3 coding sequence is TGTGCCTGGAGTTGGCGCACAGATACGCAGTATTTT.

The CDR3 nucleotides are TGTGCCAGCAGCTCGGGAACAGGGGACGTACAGACCCAGTACTTC. Translated, it gives CASSSGTGDVQTQYF. V usage is TRBV7-3 and J usage is TRBJ2-5; 7 nucleotides align to TRBD1. Germline trimming cut 4 bases from V and 6 bases from J; bases unmatched to any gene: 11. This CDR3 has 15 amino acids. Germline CDR1 reads SGHTA; CDR2 reads FQGTGA.

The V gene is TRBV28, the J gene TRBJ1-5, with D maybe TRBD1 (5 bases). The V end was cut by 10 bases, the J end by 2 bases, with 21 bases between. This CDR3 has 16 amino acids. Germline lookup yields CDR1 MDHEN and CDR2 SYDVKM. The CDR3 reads CATLPGGAWGNQPQHF. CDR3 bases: TGTGCCACACTCCCCGGCGGGGCATGGGGCAATCAGCCCCAGCATTTT. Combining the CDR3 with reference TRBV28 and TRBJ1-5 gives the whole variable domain DVKVTQSSRYLVKRTGEKVFLECVQDMDHENMFWYRQDPGLGLRLIYFSYDVKMKEKGDIPEGYSVSREKKERFSLILESASTNQTSMYLCATLPGGAWGNQPQHFGDGTRLSIL.

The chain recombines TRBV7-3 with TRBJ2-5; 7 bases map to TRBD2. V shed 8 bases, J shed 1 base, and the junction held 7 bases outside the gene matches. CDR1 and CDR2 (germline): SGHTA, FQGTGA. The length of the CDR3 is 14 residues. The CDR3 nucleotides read TGTGCCAGCGGCCCCAGCGGGGCCCAAGAGACCCAGTACTTC. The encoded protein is CASGPSGAQETQYF.

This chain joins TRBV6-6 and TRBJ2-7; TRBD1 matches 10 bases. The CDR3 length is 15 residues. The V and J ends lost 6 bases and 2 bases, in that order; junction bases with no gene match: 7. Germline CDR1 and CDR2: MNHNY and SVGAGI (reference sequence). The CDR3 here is CASSTGQGGAYEQYF. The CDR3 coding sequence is TGTGCCAGCAGCACTGGACAGGGGGGGGCCTACGAGCAGTACTTC.

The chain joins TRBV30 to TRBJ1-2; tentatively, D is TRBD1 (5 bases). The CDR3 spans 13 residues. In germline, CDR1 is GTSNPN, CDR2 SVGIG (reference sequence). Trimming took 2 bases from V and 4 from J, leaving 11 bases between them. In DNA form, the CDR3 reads TGTGCCTGGAGTAGTCTGGGGGGCTATGGCTACACCTTC. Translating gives CAWSSLGGYGYTF.

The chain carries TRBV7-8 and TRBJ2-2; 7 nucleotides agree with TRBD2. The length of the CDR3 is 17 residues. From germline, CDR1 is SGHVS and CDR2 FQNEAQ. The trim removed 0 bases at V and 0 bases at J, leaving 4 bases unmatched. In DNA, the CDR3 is TGTGCCAGCAGCTTAGCGGCTAGCGGAACGAACACCGGGGAGCTGTTTTTT. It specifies CASSLAASGTNTGELFF.

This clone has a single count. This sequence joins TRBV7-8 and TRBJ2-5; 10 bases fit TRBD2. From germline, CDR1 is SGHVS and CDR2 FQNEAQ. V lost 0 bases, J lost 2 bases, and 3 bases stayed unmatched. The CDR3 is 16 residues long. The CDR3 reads CASSLAKTSGQETQYF. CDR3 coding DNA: TGTGCCAGCAGCTTAGCTAAGACTAGCGGGCAAGAGACCCAGTACTTC.

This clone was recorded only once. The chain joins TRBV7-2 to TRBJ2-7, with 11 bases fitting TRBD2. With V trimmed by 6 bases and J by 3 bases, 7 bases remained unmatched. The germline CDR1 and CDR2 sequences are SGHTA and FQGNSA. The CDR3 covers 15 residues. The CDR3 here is CASRSGTSGNYEQYF. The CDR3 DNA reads TGTGCCAGCAGGTCCGGGACTAGCGGCAACTACGAGCAGTACTTC.

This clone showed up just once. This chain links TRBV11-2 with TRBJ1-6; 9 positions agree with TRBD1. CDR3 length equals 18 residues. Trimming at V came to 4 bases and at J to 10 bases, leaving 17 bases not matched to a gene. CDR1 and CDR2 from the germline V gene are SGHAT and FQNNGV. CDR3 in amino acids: CASSSLPLSGTGLSPLHF. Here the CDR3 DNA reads TGTGCCAGCAGCTCCCTCCCTTTATCCGGGACAGGGTTATCACCCCTCCACTTT.

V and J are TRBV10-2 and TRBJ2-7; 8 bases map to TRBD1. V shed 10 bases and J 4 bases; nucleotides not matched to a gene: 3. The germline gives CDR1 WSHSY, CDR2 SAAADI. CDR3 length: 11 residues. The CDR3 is CATRQGYEQYF. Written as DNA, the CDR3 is TGCGCCACTAGACAGGGGTACGAGCAGTACTTC.